The T cell receptor beta chain described here comes from a study of early T cells in non-severe SARS-CoV-2 infection (TCRdb year 2021). Regarding the complete study: Because TCR sequencing relied on bulk RNA taken from unsorted whole blood, pairing of alpha and beta chains was not possible. On the study overall, not on this receptor specifically: VDJdb matching was skewed toward anti-spike CD8 responses and likely underestimated virus-specific expansions by missing private and CD4 specificities.

A case-control design nested within a healthcare worker cohort in London, UK, was used, with weekly nasopharyngeal swab PCR tests and blood sampling performed. Healthcare workers were enrolled in the week of the UK lockdown, from 23 to 31 March 2020, and were followed every week for up to roughly 16 weeks. CDR1 SQVTM and CDR2 ANQGSEA were looked up in the germline V gene. The CDR3 measures 15 amino acids from cysteine to phenylalanine. The retained sequence is limited to the CDR3, 45 bases, with the frame set at the first base. Trimming at the junction amounts to 6 bases on V and 3 bases on J, and the germline ends lie 20 bases apart. Libraries were made using 5' RACE. Reads for this sample came from a NextSeq 500. The TCR library protocol attached unique molecular identifiers to individual cDNA molecules to correct for sequencing error and PCR bias. Both TCR alpha and beta chains were sequenced, and tight co-correlation was observed between alpha and beta sequence abundances in each sample. On the study's bioinformatics: Decombinator V4 was used to annotate the V gene, J gene and CDR3 of the TCR sequences. Expanded TCRs were defined as changing significantly between any two time points under a Poisson model with p below 0.0001. Abundances of TCRs were expressed as counts per million after normalisation to the total number of TCRs sequenced in each sample. TRAV1-2 paired with TRAJ12, TRAJ20 or TRAJ33 defined MAIT TCRs, while TRAV10 paired with TRAJ18 defined iNKT TCRs. VDJdb, accessed 1 November 2021, was searched for CMV, EBV and SARS-CoV-2 annotated TCRs, with TCRs annotated for multiple antigens excluded. TCRdb ran its own pipeline on the public reads, namely fastp trimming at Q25 and MiXCR clone calling, and kept in-frame beta chains. CDR3 protein duplicates are merged, each entry listing the most common genes and DNA. TCRdb's processing, not the study's, gives the V and J calls here. For this sample there are around 40,000 distinct CDR3 sequences; roughly 10% appear just once. Together, the top ten hold 20% to 25% of the sample.

This clonotype is classified as medium-sized (0.01 to 0.1%). Its recognized antigen is unknown. Base-call qualities are not available, and no considerably larger clone is one nucleotide away. The sequence was obtained from an adult who was a healthcare worker with PCR-confirmed SARS-CoV-2 infection or an uninfected control (not recorded which). Sequenced sample: whole blood. The V and J genes are TRBV29-1 and TRBJ1-2, with a weak D call of TRBD1 (5 bases match). The DNA sequence is TGCAGCGTAGTCAAGGGGCAGGGCCTTTACTATGGCTACACCTTC. Its translation is CSVVKGQGLYYGYTF.